The rows below give T cell receptor beta chains drawn from one sample of a study of T cells after yellow fever vaccination. TCRdb re-called the 5' RACE reads through MiXCR, storing one row per CDR3 protein. The top ten clones hold 15% to 20% of a sample with approximately 610,000 distinct CDR3 sequences, about a sixth of them seen once. The sequencing here drew on PBMCs, taken 5 to 6 days after the first yellow fever vaccination. These receptors were collected from a man aged 18-30 years who received the YFV17D yellow fever vaccine. CDR3s include the opening cysteine and the closing phenylalanine or tryptophan. Fields, in order: D gene, clone size, J gene, V gene, CDR3 DNA, CDR3 protein. D genes are given only for firm matches. Clone size is not always given. Where it is, it says once, few, many or a class for expanded clones.

>TRBD2|.|TRBJ2-2|TRBV5-1
TGCGCCAGCAGCCGCCTAGCGGGGGGCCGCACCGGGGAGCTGTTTTTT
CASSRLAGGRTGELFF
>.|.|TRBJ1-1|TRBV27
TGTGCCAGCAGGCCCAATAAGAACACTGAAGCTTTCTTT
CASRPNKNTEAFF
>.|.|TRBJ2-7|TRBV6-5
TGTGCCAGCAGTAGTCAGGGGCGCGAGCAGTACTTC
CASSSQGREQYF
>.|.|TRBJ1-4|TRBV20-1
TGCAGTGCTAGTCTGAACAGTGCTCATGAAAAACTGTTTTTT
CSASLNSAHEKLFF
>TRBD1|.|TRBJ1-6|TRBV28
TGTGCCAGCAGTTTATCATCCGGGACAGGAGAGGTGGGAATTTCACCCCTCCACTTT
CASSLSSGTGEVGISPLHF
>.|few|TRBJ1-5|TRBV6-1
TGTGCCAGCAGTGAAGCGCTGGCAGGGTTGCAGCCCCAGCATTTT
CASSEALAGLQPQHF
>TRBD2|.|TRBJ2-3|TRBV12-3/TRBV12-4
TGTGCCAGCAGTTTCCAGCGGGGAGCGGGGGCTAATACGCAGTATTTT
CASSFQRGAGANTQYF
>TRBD1|.|TRBJ2-7|TRBV6-1
TGTGCCATCCCATCCCCGGGACAGGGTGGCTACGAGCAGTACTTC
CAIPSPGQGGYEQYF
>.|.|TRBJ2-6|TRBV30
TGTGCCTGGGGAATGAAACACTCTGGGGCCAACGTCCTGACTTTC
CAWGMKHSGANVLTF
>.|.|TRBJ2-2|TRBV6-5
TGTGCCAGCAGTTATCGACAGACGAACACCGGGGAGCTGTTTTTT
CASSYRQTNTGELFF
>.|few|TRBJ2-5|TRBV28
TGTGCCAGCCATCGGGGAGGATTCCGGGACACGAGGGTTGAGACCCAGTACTTC
CASHRGGFRDTRVETQYF
>.|.|TRBJ2-1|TRBV27
TGTGCCAGCAGTTTAGGGGCGGGGCCGAGGTTTAATGAGCAGTTCTTC
CASSLGAGPRFNEQFF
>TRBD1|few|TRBJ2-5|TRBV18
TGTGCCAGCCTTCGAGACAGGGACCAAGAGACCCAGTACTTC
CASLRDRDQETQYF
>TRBD1|many|TRBJ2-7|TRBV7-9
TGTGCCAGCAGTAGCCCGGGACAGGGTTACGAGCAGTACTTC
CASSSPGQGYEQYF
>TRBD1|few|TRBJ2-5|TRBV7-2
TGTGCCAGCAGCTTAGCGCCAACCGGGACAGAAGAGACCCAGTACTTC
CASSLAPTGTEETQYF
>.|.|TRBJ2-5|TRBV6-2/TRBV6-3
TGTGCCAGCAGGGCTAGGCGGGAGACCCAGTACTTC
CASRARRETQYF
>.|few|TRBJ2-6|TRBV7-3
TGTGCCAGCAGCTCCAGGGGGGGGACAGACACATCTGGGGCCAACGTCCTGACTTTC
CASSSRGGTDTSGANVLTF
>.|.|TRBJ1-2|TRBV6-5
TGTGCCAGCAGTTACCCCAGGGGCCATGGCTACACCTTC
CASSYPRGHGYTF
>TRBD1|few|TRBJ2-7|TRBV27
TGTGCCAGCAGTTCCGACGGGACAGGGGCCTACGAGCAGTACTTC
CASSSDGTGAYEQYF
>.|few|TRBJ1-1|TRBV6-1
TGTGCCAGCAGTATGGGAGTCATGAACACTGAAGCTTTCTTT
CASSMGVMNTEAFF
>.|.|TRBJ1-1|TRBV2
TGTGCCAGCAGTGGGGGGGCGCGCACTGAAGCTTTCTTT
CASSGGARTEAFF
>.|many|TRBJ2-2|TRBV7-2
TGTGCCAGCAGCTTAGTGGCGCTAGGAACGGAGCTGTTTTTT
CASSLVALGTELFF
>.|.|TRBJ1-1|TRBV5-1
TGCGCCAGCAGCTTGAGGGGGGCGCGAATGGCGAACATGAACACTGAAGCTTTCTTT
CASSLRGARMANMNTEAFF
>TRBD2|many|TRBJ2-3|TRBV5-1
TGCGCCAGCAGCGCCGAGGGCGTTTTAGCGGGGCCAGATACGCAGTATTTT
CASSAEGVLAGPDTQYF
>.|few|TRBJ2-2|TRBV5-6
TGTGCCAGCAGCTTGATCGGTACATCCACCGGGGAGCTGTTTTTT
CASSLIGTSTGELFF
>TRBD1|few|TRBJ2-6|TRBV4-2
TGTGCCAGCAGCCGGGACAGGGTCTCTGGGGCCAACGTCCTGACTTTC
CASSRDRVSGANVLTF
>.|few|TRBJ1-4|TRBV7-9
TGTGCCAGCAGCTCCGGGGGGCAGGGCGGTAATGAAAAACTGTTTTTT
CASSSGGQGGNEKLFF
>.|many|TRBJ2-4|TRBV5-1
TGCGCCAGCAGCCAAGAGGCCTTGGCGGGCCGGAGGGGGGGCATTCAGTACTTC
CASSQEALAGRRGGIQYF
>.|.|TRBJ2-2|TRBV19
TGTGCCAGTAGTATAGGTCTATTAGCCGGGGAGCTGTTTTTT
CASSIGLLAGELFF
>TRBD1|few|TRBJ1-5|TRBV20-1
TGCAGTGCTGTAGCCGGGACAGGCAATCAGCCCCAGCATTTT
CSAVAGTGNQPQHF
>TRBD1|few|TRBJ2-2|TRBV6-1
TGTGCCAGCAGTCGGTGGACAGGGGTGCCCGGGGAGCTGTTTTTT
CASSRWTGVPGELFF
>TRBD1|.|TRBJ2-3|TRBV9
TGTGCCAGCAGCGTCGGGACAGGGAGAACTCTAGATACGCAGTATTTT
CASSVGTGRTLDTQYF
>TRBD1|.|TRBJ2-3|TRBV7-9
TGTGCCAGCAGTCCGACCGGGACAGGTCTGGATACGCAGTATTTT
CASSPTGTGLDTQYF
>TRBD2|.|TRBJ2-1|TRBV5-1
TGCGCCAGCAGCGGGGGACTAGCGGGGGTCTACAATGAGCAGTTCTTC
CASSGGLAGVYNEQFF
>TRBD1|few|TRBJ1-1|TRBV20-1
TGCAGTGCTAGAGTTAGGCAGGGGGCAGGGAACACTGAAGCTTTCTTT
CSARVRQGAGNTEAFF
>TRBD2|.|TRBJ2-1|TRBV13
TGTGCCAGCACTCTAGCGGGGGGTAGGAATGAGCAGTTCTTC
CASTLAGGRNEQFF
>.|.|TRBJ1-6|TRBV3-1
TGTGCCAGCAGCCAAGTAGCAGAGAATTCACCCCTCCACTTT
CASSQVAENSPLHF
>.|many|TRBJ2-5|TRBV4-3
TGCGCCAGCAGCCAAGAATACTACGGACTTGATGGAGAGACCCAGTACTTC
CASSQEYYGLDGETQYF
>TRBD1|many|TRBJ2-3|TRBV6-5
TGTGCCAGCAGTTTCGACAGGGGGCGGGCAGATACGCAGTATTTT
CASSFDRGRADTQYF
>.|.|TRBJ2-5|TRBV6-2/TRBV6-3
TGTGCCAGCAGTTACCCCTGGGAGACCCAGTACTTC
CASSYPWETQYF
>.|.|TRBJ1-2|TRBV4-1
TGCGCCAGCAGCCATCTGGGCAGGGCAAGTAACTATGGCTACACCTTC
CASSHLGRASNYGYTF
>.|few|TRBJ1-5|TRBV11-2
TGTGCCAGCAGCTCGAATAAGGGGGTGGGGCAGCCCCAGCATTTT
CASSSNKGVGQPQHF
>.|.|TRBJ2-3|TRBV7-9
TGTGCCAGCAGCCGGACGCACAATCAACGCACAGATACGCAGTATTTT
CASSRTHNQRTDTQYF
>.|many|TRBJ2-4|TRBV29-1
TGCAGCGTTGAAGCGGAAAGGGACATTCAGTACTTC
CSVEAERDIQYF
>.|few|TRBJ2-6|TRBV11-2
TGTGCCAGCAGCTTAAGACAGGCCGGTCCCTCTGGGGCCAACGTCCTGACTTTC
CASSLRQAGPSGANVLTF
>TRBD2|.|TRBJ2-1|TRBV9
TGTGCCAGCAGCGTAGGGGGGACTAGCGGGGGCAATGAGCAGTTCTTC
CASSVGGTSGGNEQFF